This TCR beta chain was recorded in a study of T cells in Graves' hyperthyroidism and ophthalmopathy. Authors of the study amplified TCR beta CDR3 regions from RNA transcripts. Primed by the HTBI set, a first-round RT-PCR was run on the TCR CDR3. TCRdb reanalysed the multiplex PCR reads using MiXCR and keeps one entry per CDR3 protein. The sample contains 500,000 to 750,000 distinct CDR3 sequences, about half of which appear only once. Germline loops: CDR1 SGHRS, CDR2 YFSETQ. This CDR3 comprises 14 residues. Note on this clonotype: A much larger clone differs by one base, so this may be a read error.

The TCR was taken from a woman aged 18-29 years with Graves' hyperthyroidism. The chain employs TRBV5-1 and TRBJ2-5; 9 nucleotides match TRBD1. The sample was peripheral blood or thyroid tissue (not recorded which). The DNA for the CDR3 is TGCGCCAGCAGCTCGGACAGGGGAGAAGAGACCCGGTACTTC. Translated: CASSSDRGEETRYF.